This entry describes one T cell receptor (beta chain). The specificity of this receptor is unknown. No clone much larger than this one lies a single base away; base qualities are absent. These data belong to a study of blood T cell repertoires in COVID-19 (dated by TCRdb to the early 2020s). Some background on the complete study: Collaborator samples came from the United States, Italy and Spain and covered acute and convalescent phases of COVID-19. HLA class I and class II types, where available, came from metadata supplied by the sample provider rather than from assay-based typing. A de-identified subject ID, COVID-19 status, age in years and sex were almost always included in the sample metadata. The prospective study material was composed of cDNA or gDNA derived from T cells, B-cell-depleted T cells, or PBMCs. The dataset comprised deeply sampled blood TCRbeta repertoires from subjects exposed to, actively infected with, or recovered from COVID-19. Samples were obtained from the ongoing ImmuneRACE study (first 160 participants) and from about 1,300 subjects provided by 6 global collaborators. A freely available public database, intended as a resource for researchers studying the immune response to SARS-CoV-2, is where the repertoires were released. Study-wide findings and limitations: How much clinical and demographic metadata was included differed by source and by participant, and the metadata was provided uncurated.

Each collaborating institution followed its own protocols to collect whole blood in K2EDTA tubes. For TCRbeta analysis, collaborators shipped samples in one of three forms: frozen whole blood, isolated PBMCs, or DNA extracted from either of those sample types. TCRbeta CDR3 regions were amplified from genomic DNA by means of the immunoSEQ Assay, a bias-controlled multiplex PCR. Per the source publication's procedure: The number of nucleated cells in each sample was estimated from the amplification of reference gene primers within the assay. Sequence reads were collapsed and filtered to measure the absolute abundance of every unique TCRbeta CDR3 rearrangement. Productive Simpson clonality was computed per sample as the square root of Simpson's diversity index over productive rearrangements. TCRdb retrieved this table from immuneACCESS and kept in-frame rearrangements only. Not all clones are present; in checked studies, unresolved V genes account for under half, and no reason is known for the remainder. D and trimming were read from the DNA, whereas the V and J calls and clone size are those reported in that table. Counted in this sample were hundreds of thousands of clones; 86% of them appeared once. Roughly 1.4% of the sample is held by the ten biggest clonotypes.

The germline V gene specifies SGHDT as CDR1 and YYEEEE as CDR2. The CDR3 holds 19 amino acids from the cysteine to the phenylalanine. Left in the record is the CDR3 DNA by itself, 57 bases read in frame from the first base. The junction shows trimming of 4 bases on V and 0 bases on J, and the gene matches do not reach 16 bases of it. Sequencing used peripheral blood. The sequence is built from TRBV5-6 and TRBJ1-5, and 7 junctional nucleotides match TRBD1. This sequence originates from a woman between 25 and 40 years old with active or convalescent COVID-19. The CDR3 region: CASSRRPKIGQASNQPQHF. The sequenced DNA is TGTGCCAGCAGCCGTAGACCTAAAATAGGACAGGCTAGCAATCAGCCCCAGCATTTT.